Reported below is one T cell receptor beta chain. This receptor's antigen is unknown. The sample holds no much larger clone one base away, and base qualities are not on file. These data belong to a study of cytomegalovirus exposure and HLA in healthy donors (dated by TCRdb to about 2017). General notes on the study: According to a later analysis, one platform produced both the 100 to 150 validation repertoires and the approximately 670 repertoires of the first cohort. The study aimed to test whether signatures of past pathogen exposure could be identified by cataloging public T cell receptors. In addition to the first cohort of 500 to 850 subjects, a separate validation cohort of around 110 different subjects was used. The study combined high-throughput TCR immunosequencing, statistical association of individual TCRs with disease status, and machine learning to predict cytomegalovirus infection status.

For CDR1 and CDR2, the germline V gene (reference sequence) lists SGHNT and YYREEE. Trimmed from V: 0 bases; trimmed from J: 4 bases; junction bases lacking a gene match: 7. The CDR3, cysteine through phenylalanine, is 16 amino acids long. The kept DNA is CDR3 alone, 48 bases in frame from the first base. The method was the immunoSEQ multiplex PCR assay. The paper's data handling went like this. A statistical classification framework was developed to diagnose cytomegalovirus status using the catalog of TCR beta chain sequences. Drawn from immuneACCESS, this table holds only the in-frame rearrangements with V and J called that TCRdb kept. Clones are partly lost; checked studies trace under half to an unresolved V gene and leave the rest unexplained. V, J and clone size derive from that table, while D and trimming were established from the DNA sequence. Recorded for this sample are 200,000 to 250,000 clones; around nine tenths of them occurred a single time. The top ten clonotypes cover 2.9% of the sample.

The study at large found these results: In vitro tests confirmed that a few of the cytomegalovirus-associated TCR beta chains recognize cytomegalovirus antigens. The classifier was reported to diagnose cytomegalovirus status with high specificity and sensitivity in both the original cohort and the validation cohort. The authors suggested that the approach could potentially be extended to other disease states and immunological phenotypes. The study listed over 150 TCR beta chains as associated with cytomegalovirus. Of the cluster scores, around 95% were above 0 in a later analysis, which found that TCRs clustered in the first cohort also tended to co-occur in the 110 or so validation repertoires. All 120 or so repertoires were used to score co-occurrence in the validation cohort in a later analysis, because that analysis had no HLA typing for the cohort. Most TCR sequences were seen in very few donors, while some public TCRs were found in many individuals.

Donors formed part of the validation cohort, which comprised over a hundred subjects and was distinct from the first cohort of some 700 subjects. The chain was built from TRBV5-4 and TRBJ2-1; a stretch of 7 junction bases matches TRBD2. The sequence came from a woman younger than 30 in good health and CMV-seronegative. Sequencing used PBMCs. The DNA reads TGTGCCAGCAGCTTGGGGTCTAGCGGACTGTACAATGAGCAGTTCTTC. Translation gives CASSLGSSGLYNEQFF.